The entry below gives a single T cell receptor beta chain sequence along with its context. What this receptor recognizes is not known. No base-level quality is on record; no much larger clone is a single base apart. This entry comes from a study of early T cells in non-severe SARS-CoV-2 infection (dated by TCRdb to 2020 to 2022). About the investigation overall: Bulk RNA from unsorted whole blood was used for TCR sequencing, so alpha and beta chains could not be paired. The paper's findings and limits, for the study overall: VDJdb matching was skewed toward anti-spike CD8 responses and likely underestimated virus-specific expansions, missing private and CD4 specificities.

From the cysteine up to the phenylalanine, the CDR3 has a length of 15 residues. Solely the CDR3 DNA is kept, with 45 bases framed from the first base. V has 3 bases trimmed and J has 14 bases trimmed; junction bases matching no gene number 16. In the germline V gene (reference sequence), CDR1 corresponds to DFQATT and CDR2 to SNEGSKA. The study was a case-control design nested within a healthcare worker cohort in London, UK, with weekly nasopharyngeal swab PCR tests and blood sampling. Healthcare workers were recruited during the week of the UK lockdown, between 23 and 31 March 2020, and followed weekly for up to about 15 weeks. The method was 5' RACE. This sample was sequenced with a NextSeq 500. The TCR library protocol attached unique molecular identifiers to individual cDNA molecules to correct for sequencing error and PCR bias. Both TCR alpha and beta chains were sequenced, and tight co-correlation was observed between alpha and beta sequence abundances in each sample. Turning to the authors' computational methods: Decombinator V4 was used to perform V gene, J gene and CDR3 annotation of TCR sequences. TCRs were defined as expanded if a significant change between any two time points was detected under a Poisson model with p below 0.0001. Abundances of TCRs were expressed as counts per million after normalisation to the total number of TCRs sequenced in each sample. MAIT TCRs were defined by TRAV1-2 paired with TRAJ12, TRAJ20 or TRAJ33, and iNKT TCRs by TRAV10 paired with TRAJ18. A search of VDJdb, accessed on 1 November 2021, was run for TCRs annotated to CMV, EBV and SARS-CoV-2, with TCRs annotated for multiple antigens excluded. TCRdb reran the public reads through fastp at Q25 and MiXCR, keeping productive beta chains. Identical CDR3 proteins give one entry, which carries the most common genes and DNA. The V and J calls reflect TCRdb's pipeline rather than the authors' work. This sample lists 54,000 or so distinct CDR3 sequences; roughly 12% were detected once. The ten top clones hold around 4.9% of the sample.

The sequence is built from TRBV20-1 and TRBJ1-6; 7 junctional bases match TRBD1. What was sequenced was whole blood. This clonotype was sampled from an adult who was a healthcare worker with PCR-confirmed SARS-CoV-2 infection or an uninfected control (not recorded which). The nucleotide sequence is given as TGCAGTGCTAGGGATCGACAGGGCCTAAGTTGGGCCCTCCACTTT. It specifies CSARDRQGLSWALHF.